This passage covers 21 T cell receptor beta chains from one sample sequenced in a study of beta chain features in type 1 diabetes. Study findings and constraints: Among all four CD4+ subsets, Type 1 diabetes patients had TCRB CDR3s that were moderately but significantly shorter.

TCRB transcripts that were expressed got sequenced, as all of the isolated RNA had been reverse transcribed. Assay: immunoSEQ multiplex PCR; the TCRdb copy retains only in-frame clones and omits some. Seen here are 600,000 to 700,000 clones, about an eighth observed once, and the top ten hold approximately 0.022%. No antigen has been assigned to these receptors. Material: naive CD4+ T cells from blood. The receptors shown here come from a young man with type 1 diabetes.

This chain joins TRBV5-1 and TRBJ2-4; D gene uncertain. CDR1 and CDR2 from the germline V gene are SGHRS and YFSETQ. V lost 0 bases to trimming and J lost 5 bases, with 12 bases between them. The length of the CDR3 is 15 residues. The CDR3 spells CASSLAGQNENIQYF. Here the CDR3 DNA reads TGCGCCAGCAGCTTGGCCGGGCAGAACGAAAACATTCAGTACTTC.

The sample holds a few counts of this clone. This chain joins TRBV30 and TRBJ1-4; TRBD1 might be the D (5 bases). V was cut by 0 bases and J by 7 bases, with 9 bases left in between. The length of the CDR3 is 13 residues. CDR1 and CDR2 from the germline V gene are GTSNPN and SVGIG (reference sequence). The CDR3 reads CAWSVSTVEKLFF. In nucleotides, the CDR3 is TGTGCCTGGAGTGTTTCGACAGTTGAAAAACTGTTTTTT.

The chain recombines TRBV2 with TRBJ2-2; unclear D gene. CDR3 length equals 13 residues. Germline CDR1 is SNHLY and CDR2 is FYNNEI. V dropped 4 bases and J dropped 4 bases, with 7 bases sitting between them. CDR3 nucleotides: TGTGCCAGCAGTGGGGCGGCCACCGGGGAGCTGTTTTTT. This codes for CASSGAATGELFF.

This clone showed up just a few times. V gene TRBV25-1 combines with J gene TRBJ2-5; possibly TRBD2 for D (5 bases). The V gene's germline CDR1 is MGHDK and CDR2 SYGVNS. Trimming left V 10 bases short and J 5 bases short, with 23 bases between. The CDR3 length is 15 residues. The DNA for the CDR3 is TGTGCCATCTCTTCGAAGGACTCCTTCGGGGAGACCCAGTACTTC. Translating it yields CAISSKDSFGETQYF. The variable domain in full, with the rest retrieved from reference TRBV25-1 and TRBJ2-5, is EADIYQTPRYLVIGTGKKITLECSQTMGHDKMYWYQQDPGMELHLIHYSYGVNSTEKGDLSSESTVSRIRTEHFPLTLESARPSHTSQYLCAISSKDSFGETQYFGPGTRLLVL.

Here the CDR3 reads CASSPQSGGTDTQYF. CDR3 sequence (DNA): TGTGCCAGCAGTCCCCAAAGCGGGGGCACAGATACGCAGTATTTT. J is TRBJ2-3 and V is TRBV6-4; 7 bases fit TRBD2. Germline assignment: CDR1 MRHNA and CDR2 SNTAGT. Trimming at V came to 5 bases and at J to 1 base, leaving 6 bases not matched to a gene. The CDR3 extends over 15 amino acids.

This clone showed up just a few times. V is TRBV29-1 and J is TRBJ2-7; 10 positions agree with TRBD1. V was pared by 6 bases and J by 7 bases, with 6 bases of the junction left unmatched. This CDR3 has 12 amino acids. Per germline, CDR1 SQVTM and CDR2 ANQGSEA. CDR3 residues: CSVVRTGGEQYF. The CDR3 DNA reads as TGCAGCGTGGTCAGGACAGGGGGAGAGCAGTACTTC.

The chain carries TRBV5-1 and TRBJ2-5, with a possible D match to TRBD2 (6 bases). CDR3 length equals 15 residues. Germline V gene lookup returns CDR1 SGHRS and CDR2 YFSETQ. The V end was cut by 4 bases, the J end by 5 bases, with 18 bases between. The CDR3 sequence is CASSASGLPGETQYF. In DNA, the CDR3 is TGCGCCAGCAGCGCCTCGGGACTCCCTGGGGAGACCCAGTACTTC.

The chain carries TRBV10-3 and TRBJ2-2; the match to TRBD1 covers 9 bases. V dropped 7 bases and J dropped 4; count of bases not matched to a gene: 4. From germline, CDR1 is ENHRY and CDR2 SYGVKD. The CDR3 sequence is 14 residues long. CDR3 nucleotide sequence: TGTGCCATCACGGGACAGGGCCCCACCGGGGAGCTGTTTTTT. Amino acids: CAITGQGPTGELFF.

The chain carries TRBV2 and TRBJ2-5; 11 bases are shared with TRBD1. V lost 5 bases and J lost 2; bases outside the gene matches: 7. The CDR3 length is 16 residues. In germline, CDR1 is SNHLY, CDR2 FYNNEI. The CDR3 DNA follows: TGTGCCAGCAGTACCCGGGGACAGGGGGGACAAGAGACCCAGTACTTC. Its translation: CASSTRGQGGQETQYF.

This clone has just a few counts. Other DNA sequences from this sample encode an identical CDR3 as well. The rearrangement links TRBV5-1 to TRBJ2-3; 9 nucleotides match TRBD2. Germline V gives CDR1 SGHRS, CDR2 YFSETQ. This CDR3 has 15 amino acids. The junction had 3 bases not matched to a gene; V was cut back by 3 bases and J by 1 base. CDR3 bases: TGCGCCAGCAGCTCTAGCGGGGAGGGCACAGATACGCAGTATTTT. Encoded protein: CASSSSGEGTDTQYF.

This clone occurred a few times. The chain combines TRBV30 with TRBJ1-5; 8 nucleotides align to TRBD1. CDR1 GTSNPN and CDR2 SVGIG come from the germline V gene (reference sequence). Trimming took 1 base from V and 0 from J; bases not matched to a gene: 5. The CDR3 totals 16 residues. DNA of the CDR3: TGTGCCTGGAGTGCGGGACAGGTCTATAGCAATCAGCCCCAGCATTTT. This encodes CAWSAGQVYSNQPQHF.

The rearrangement joins TRBV5-6 to TRBJ2-1, with D perhaps TRBD1 (6 bases). CDR1 is SGHDT and CDR2 is YYEEEE in the germline V gene. The V end lost 4 bases, the J end lost 5 bases, and 16 bases lay between the germline ends. There are 15 residues in the CDR3. DNA for the CDR3: TGTGCCAGCAGCCAACAGGGAAGTGGCCACAATGAGCAGTTCTTC. Protein: CASSQQGSGHNEQFF.

This clone was observed a few times. The chain recombines TRBV28 with TRBJ1-2, with D maybe TRBD1 (5 bases). The CDR3 is made up of 11 amino acids. V was cut by 11 bases and J by 8 bases, with 15 bases left in between. Germline lookup yields CDR1 MDHEN and CDR2 SYDVKM. The CDR3 is CASHGGLGYTF. CDR3 DNA sequence: TGTGCCTCCCATGGGGGTCTGGGCTACACCTTC.

The chain recombines TRBV7-2 with TRBJ1-2; TRBD1 is a possible D gene (5 bases). Germline CDR1 and CDR2: SGHTA and FQGNSA. This CDR3 has 16 amino acids. Deletions cut 4 bases from V and 4 bases from J, with 19 bases between. CDR3 loop: CASSYSGPTYGYGYTF. The CDR3 DNA follows: TGTGCCAGCAGCTACTCGGGACCTACCTATGGCTATGGCTACACCTTC.

The table lists this clone with a few counts. The chain combines TRBV7-2 with TRBJ1-3, with 7 bases identical to TRBD1. CDR1 is SGHTA, CDR2 FQGNSA, per germline. This CDR3 has 17 residues. J gave up 0 bases and V 1 base, and 6 bases lay outside the gene matches. As DNA, the CDR3 is TGTGCCAGCAGCTTAGTAGGTGGACAGGCCTCTGGAAACACCATATATTTT. The encoded protein is CASSLVGGQASGNTIYF.

A note on this clone: This specimen includes other DNA sequences encoding the same CDR3. The genes are TRBV6-5 and TRBJ2-7, with D hard to call. V lost 6 bases, J lost 3 bases, and 3 bases lay in between. The CDR3 is made up of 10 amino acids. The germline CDR1 and CDR2 sequences are MNHEY and SVGAGI. The CDR3 DNA reads as TGTGCCAGCAGCCTCTACGAGCAGTACTTC. Translated, it gives CASSLYEQYF.

Remarks on this clone: Other DNA sequences in the same sample also yield this CDR3. The genes are TRBV29-1 and TRBJ1-5; weak D call: TRBD1 (5 bases). CDR1 and CDR2 from the germline V gene are SQVTM and ANQGSEA. This CDR3 is built from 12 residues. Trimming removed 4 bases at V and 2 bases at J, with 6 bases between. Here the CDR3 DNA reads TGCAGCGTTGGGGGCGGCAATCAGCCCCAGCATTTT. Protein sequence: CSVGGGNQPQHF. The entire variable domain, with the rest obtained from reference TRBV29-1 and TRBJ1-5, is as follows: SAVISQKPSRDICQRGTSLTIQCQVDSQVTMMFWYRQQPGQSLTLIATANQGSEATYESGFVIDKFPISRPNLTFSTLTVSNMSPEDSSIYLCSVGGGNQPQHFGDGTRLSIL.

The V gene is TRBV14, the J gene TRBJ2-2; D not resolved. V lost 3 bases and J lost 0, with 11 bases in between. The CDR3 totals 16 residues. Germline V CDR1 and CDR2: SGHDN, FVKESK. CDR3 amino acids: CASSHRAYANTGELFF. In DNA, the CDR3 is TGTGCCAGCAGCCACAGAGCTTACGCGAACACCGGGGAGCTGTTTTTT.

Note on this clone: Other DNA sequences within the sample encode an identical CDR3. The genes are TRBV7-9 and TRBJ1-2, with TRBD1 identical over 8 bases. Germline V gene sequence: CDR1 SEHNR, CDR2 FQNEAQ (reference sequence). The CDR3 is 13 residues long. V gave up 3 bases and J gave up 3 bases; unmatched junction bases: 0. In DNA, the CDR3 is TGTGCCAGCAGCTTGACAGGGGACTATGGCTACACCTTC. Protein product: CASSLTGDYGYTF.

The rearrangement joins TRBV5-4 to TRBJ2-5; 7 bases fit TRBD2. Losses at the gene ends were 4 bases for V and 2 bases for J; bases not matched to a gene: 8. The CDR3 runs 15 residues. Germline CDR1 is SGHNT and CDR2 is YYREEE (reference sequence). The CDR3 region has the DNA TGTGCCAGCAGCCCCCCGTGGGGACTACAAGAGACCCAGTACTTC. Translated, it gives CASSPPWGLQETQYF. Using reference TRBV5-4 and TRBJ2-5 for the parts outside the CDR3, the full variable domain is ETGVTQSPTHLIKTRGQQVTLRCSSQSGHNTVSWYQQALGQGPQFIFQYYREEENGRGNFPPRFSGLQFPNYSSELNVNALELDDSALYLCASSPPWGLQETQYFGPGTRLLVL.

In nucleotides, the CDR3 is TGTGCCTGGAGTCCCTCGGGACCGTGGACCGGGGAGCTGTTTTTT. This sequence encodes CAWSPSGPWTGELFF. The rearrangement uses TRBV30 and TRBJ2-2, with D perhaps given as TRBD1 or TRBD2 (5 bases each). V was cut by 2 bases and J by 5 bases, with 15 bases left in between. The CDR3 is made up of 15 amino acids. The germline V gene has CDR1 GTSNPN and CDR2 SVGIG (reference sequence).